The entry below gives a single T cell receptor (beta chain) sequence along with its context. These data belong to a study of blood T cells in healthy people across ages. CDR1 SEHNR and CDR2 FQNEAQ come from the germline V gene (reference sequence). This CDR3 is 16 amino acids long. Trimming cost V 5 bases and J 6 bases; bases outside gene matches: 12. A second PCR of 7 to 11 cycles used a sample-barcoded 5' primer and a J-beta primer mix. A template-switch adaptor that had 12 random nucleotides put a tag on each cDNA molecule. Researchers report that each sample yielded at least 3 million CDR3-containing paired-end reads. TCRdb called the 5' RACE reads again in MiXCR, with one record for every CDR3 protein. The sample has approximately 900,000 distinct CDR3 sequences; 25% to 30% are singletons. These data are also associated with another study on T cells of mothers and their children. That source reports: From each mother came over 8 million TCR beta CDR3 reads, and from each child came 2.5 million to 3 million.

The TCR comes from a woman between 40 and 55 years old in good health. The material sequenced was blood. This chain joins TRBV7-9 and TRBJ1-5, with 8 bases identical to TRBD1. CDR3 amino acids: CASSPLTGEVGQPQHF. Written as DNA, the CDR3 is TGTGCCAGCAGCCCCCTGACAGGGGAAGTGGGTCAGCCCCAGCATTTT.